A single sample gave rise to the 20 T cell receptor beta chains below, sequenced in a study of OX40 agonist ivuxolimab in advanced cancers. The data were produced by immunoSEQ multiplex PCR, yet TCRdb's version contains in-frame clones alone and is incomplete. The sample records 95,000 to 100,000 clones, about four fifths being singletons. The specimen comprised CD4+ or CD8+ T cells sorted from blood, sampled in a trial of the OX40 agonist ivuxolimab. The receptors were sampled from an adult with an advanced solid tumor such as melanoma, head and neck, liver or kidney cancer.

The rearrangement links TRBV10-3 to TRBJ2-1; TRBD2 is a possible D gene (5 bases). The CDR3 is 13 amino acids. Germline CDR1 and CDR2: ENHRY and SYGVKD. Trimming took 7 bases from V and 8 from J, leaving 15 bases between them. This chain's CDR3 is CAITGSERDEQFF. CDR3 nucleotide sequence: TGTGCCATCACCGGTAGCGAGCGCGATGAGCAGTTCTTC.

The chain uses TRBV6-1 and TRBJ1-5; no clear D gene. Trimming removed 5 bases from V and 3 bases from J, with 11 bases in between. CDR1 is MNHNS and CDR2 is SASEGT in the germline V gene. The CDR3 sequence is 14 residues long. The CDR3 sequence is CASSSQYSNQPQHF. CDR3 nucleotides: TGTGCCAGCAGTAGTCAGTATTCCAATCAGCCCCAGCATTTT.

This clone has only a few counts. Likely a read error: the CDR3 ends without its conserved phenylalanine or tryptophan. The limits of the CDR3 on the DNA are not certain, so only TCRdb's listed CDR3 is given. V is TRBV5-3 and J is TRBJ1-1. TRBV5-3 is an ORF for which the function is uncertain. The CDR3 has 13 residues if both end residues are counted. The CDR3: CARSDSGSLVLKL.

Only a few counts were recorded for this clone. The chain carries TRBV30 and TRBJ1-3; D remains unclear. This CDR3 is 10 amino acids long. CDR1 is GTSNPN, CDR2 SVGIG, per germline (reference sequence). Trimming took off 3 bases at V and 7 bases at J, with 4 bases between the two ends. DNA for the CDR3: TGTGCCTGGAGGGCTAACACCATATATTTT. This translates into CAWRANTIYF.

CDR3 nucleotides: TGTGCCAGCAGTTCCTCCTCGCAGGGGGTGAGGACTGAAGCTTTCTTT. Protein: CASSSSSQGVRTEAFF. The chain employs TRBV28 and TRBJ1-1, with 7 positions matching TRBD1. J gave up 5 bases and V 4 bases, and 13 bases lay outside the gene matches. This CDR3 is 16 amino acids long. The V gene's germline CDR1 is MDHEN and CDR2 SYDVKM.

The chain couples TRBV7-2 to TRBJ2-7, with 9 bases aligning to TRBD1. This CDR3 comprises 13 residues. CDR1 is SGHTA and CDR2 is FQGNSA in the germline V gene. The V segment lost 7 bases and the J segment 8 bases; nucleotides outside the gene matches: 9. The CDR3 coding sequence is TGTGCCAGCACTGAGACAGGGGGGTTCCAGCAGTACTTC. This translates into CASTETGGFQQYF.

The chain has TRBV5-1 and TRBJ2-3; the D gene is possibly TRBD2 (5 bases). Deletions cut 2 bases from V and 4 bases from J, with 20 bases between. Germline loops: CDR1 SGHRS, CDR2 YFSETQ. The CDR3 is 17 residues long. CDR3 sequence (DNA): TGCGCCAGCAGCTTTATCCCACTAGGAGGCTTGGCAGATACGCAGTATTTT. Protein: CASSFIPLGGLADTQYF. Drawing the rest from reference TRBV5-1 and TRBJ2-3, the complete variable domain is KAGVTQTPRYLIKTRGQQVTLSCSPISGHRSVSWYQQTPGQGLQFLFEYFSETQRNKGNFPGRFSGRQFSNSRSEMNVSTLELGDSALYLCASSFIPLGGLADTQYFGPGTRLTVL.

Here the CDR3 DNA reads TGTGCCAGCAGTCCTGCGGACAGTTCCTCCTACGAGCAGTACTTC. Its translation is CASSPADSSSYEQYF. The chain couples TRBV28 to TRBJ2-7, with a tentative D call TRBD1 (6 bases). The germline CDR1 and CDR2 sequences are MDHEN and SYDVKM. Between the trimmed V and J ends, which lost 5 bases and 0 bases, there was a span of 14 bases. This CDR3 is 15 amino acids long.

Concerning this clone itself: Other DNA sequences in the same sample also yield this CDR3. This chain's CDR3 is CSVEGQGGRGGYTF. The CDR3 DNA reads as TGCAGCGTGGAGGGGCAGGGGGGGCGAGGTGGCTACACCTTC. The chain employs TRBV29-1 and TRBJ1-2, with 7 bases that match TRBD1. The ends lost 6 bases at V and 7 bases at J; junction bases unmatched: 14. This CDR3 spans 14 amino acids. The germline V gene encodes CDR1 SQVTM and CDR2 ANQGSEA.

In this sample, this clone turned up once. The J gene is TRBJ2-4, the V gene TRBV5-4; TRBD1 might be the D (6 bases). The V and J ends lost 7 bases and 3 bases respectively, with 17 bases between them. Per germline, CDR1 SGHNT and CDR2 YYREEE (reference sequence). The CDR3 consists of 15 residues. CDR3 bases: TGTGCCAGCGGACCAGCAGGGGAAATCAAAAACATTCAGTACTTC. It translates to CASGPAGEIKNIQYF.

In the case of this clone: This sample also contains other DNA sequences that code for the same CDR3. The chain carries TRBV4-3 and TRBJ2-7; a weak D match, TRBD1 (6 bases). Trimming removed 4 bases from V and 2 bases from J, with 12 bases in between. This CDR3 is 14 amino acids long. CDR1 is LGHNA and CDR2 is YSLEER in the germline V gene. The CDR3 loop reads CASSRQTGPYEQYF. In nucleotides, the CDR3 is TGCGCCAGCAGCCGACAGACAGGCCCCTACGAGCAGTACTTC.

This clone was counted ten times or more. V usage is TRBV23-1 and J usage is TRBJ2-3; 9 bases map to TRBD2. TRBV23-1 is an ORF; its function is uncertain. V was pared by 2 bases and J by 2 bases, with 2 bases of the junction left unmatched. The CDR3 loop spans 15 amino acids. The chain's CDR3 is CASSQLAGYTDTQYF. DNA for the CDR3: TGCGCCAGCAGTCAACTAGCGGGATACACAGATACGCAGTATTTT.

The V call is TRBV7-2, the J call TRBJ1-6, with 7 positions matching TRBD1. The CDR3 is 15 residues long. Germline V CDR1 and CDR2: SGHTA, FQGNSA. J gave up 12 bases and V 1 base, and 9 bases lay outside the gene matches. As DNA, the CDR3 is TGTGCCAGCAGCTTAGAACCGGGACAGATACGACCCCTCCACTTT. Its translation: CASSLEPGQIRPLHF.

This clone came up once. The CDR3 DNA reads TGTGCCAGCAGTTACGAGGGGGCGTATACTGAAGCTTTCTTT. This gives the protein CASSYEGAYTEAFF. This chain connects TRBV6-6 to TRBJ1-1, with TRBD1 identical over 7 bases. CDR1 and CDR2 from the germline V gene are MNHNY and SVGAGI (reference sequence). The V and J ends lost 2 bases and 5 bases, in that order; junction bases with no gene match: 5. There are 14 residues in the CDR3.

This clone showed up just once. The chain recombines TRBV5-3 with TRBJ1-1; D is undetermined. TRBV5-3 falls under the ORF class, with uncertain function. V lost 0 bases and J 2 bases, leaving 11 bases between the germline ends. The CDR3 runs to 15 residues. This CDR3 is CARSLGHNRNTEAFF. The CDR3 nucleotides are TGTGCCAGAAGCTTGGGTCATAACCGAAACACTGAAGCTTTCTTT.

The CDR3 sequence is CASSLYRAGRAGELFF. The CDR3 DNA follows: TGTGCCAGCAGCTTGTACCGAGCGGGGCGGGCCGGGGAGCTGTTTTTT. The chain has TRBV13 and TRBJ2-2; TRBD2 matches 7 bases. This CDR3 contains 16 residues. CDR1 and CDR2 (germline): PRHDT, FYEKMQ (reference sequence). J lost 6 bases, V lost 3 bases, and 10 bases had no gene match.

The chain joins TRBV7-3 to TRBJ2-1, with TRBD2 identical over 15 bases. The germline gives CDR1 SGHTA, CDR2 FQGTGA. With 4 bases clipped from V and 8 bases from J, the junction kept 6 bases outside the gene matches. The CDR3 loop spans 16 amino acids. The CDR3 sequence is CASSSTGTSGRYEQFF. The DNA for the CDR3 is TGTGCCAGCAGCTCGACCGGGACTAGCGGGAGGTATGAGCAGTTCTTC.

The gene calls are TRBV18 and TRBJ2-4; 7 bases fit TRBD1. The ends lost 2 bases at V and 4 bases at J; junction bases unmatched: 8. Germline V CDR1 and CDR2: KGHSH, LQKENI. The CDR3 covers 16 residues. CDR3 nucleotide sequence: TGTGCCAGCTCACCAGACAGGGAGAGATCAAAAAACATTCAGTACTTC. It is translated as CASSPDRERSKNIQYF.

In its sample, this clone was seen a few times. V is TRBV27 and J is TRBJ1-2; tentatively, D is TRBD1 (5 bases). CDR3 length: 16 residues. Germline assignment: CDR1 MNHEY and CDR2 SMNVEV (reference sequence). The V and J ends lost 2 bases and 5 bases respectively, with 18 bases between them. This chain's CDR3 is CASSLRMIGGRYGYTF. CDR3 DNA sequence: TGTGCCAGCAGTTTAAGGATGATCGGGGGAAGATATGGCTACACCTTC.

The sample holds a few counts of this clone. V is TRBV7-9 and J is TRBJ2-2; D not certain. The germline gives CDR1 SEHNR, CDR2 FQNEAQ (reference sequence). There are 14 residues in the CDR3. Trimming removed 0 bases from V and 4 bases from J, with 6 bases in between. CDR3 amino acids: CASSLASSTGELFF. As DNA, the CDR3 is TGTGCCAGCAGCTTAGCCAGTTCCACCGGGGAGCTGTTTTTT.